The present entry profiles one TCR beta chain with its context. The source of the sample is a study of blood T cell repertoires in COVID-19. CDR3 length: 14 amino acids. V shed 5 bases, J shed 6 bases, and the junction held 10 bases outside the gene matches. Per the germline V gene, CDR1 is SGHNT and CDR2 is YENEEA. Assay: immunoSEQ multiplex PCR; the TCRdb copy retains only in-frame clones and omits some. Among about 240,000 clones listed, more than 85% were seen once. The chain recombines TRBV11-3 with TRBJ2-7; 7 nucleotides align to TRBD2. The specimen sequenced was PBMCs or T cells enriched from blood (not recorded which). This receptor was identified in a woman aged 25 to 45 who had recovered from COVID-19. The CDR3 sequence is CASSPGGGEGEQYF. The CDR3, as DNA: TGTGCCAGCAGCCCCGGTGGGGGGGAAGGCGAGCAGTACTTC.